Below, one TCR beta chain is given with its context. Its antigen is not identified. One end of the junction fails to match germline, which may point to a read error. The entry originates in a study of response to subunit inactivated influenza vaccine. The CDR3 extends over 14 amino acids. TCRdb called the RT-PCR reads again in MiXCR, with one record for every CDR3 protein. The sample gives a few hundred thousand distinct CDR3 sequences, 14% of which show up once; over 8.5% is in the top ten. Findings of the study overall: It was the authors' suggestion that each seasonal influenza vaccination recruits few new T cells.

This sequence originates from a man between 45 and 60 years old who received an inactivated influenza vaccine. This chain connects TRBV12-3 or TRBV12-4 to TRBJ1-1; possible D gene TRBD1, 5 bases. Sequenced material: PBMCs from blood, taken roughly 12 days after vaccination. The CDR3 protein is CASGLAGREAEAFF. CDR3 bases: TGTGCCAGCGGTTTAGCTGGCAGGGAAGCTGAAGCTTTCTTT.